This T cell receptor (beta chain) was retrieved from a study of T-cell reconstitution after alpha-beta-depleted transplantation in children. From germline, CDR1 is LGHNA and CDR2 YNFKEQ. Deletions cut 0 bases from V and 6 bases from J, with 14 bases between. The CDR3 spans 16 residues. This clonotype was seen at least ten times. Using unique molecular identifiers, the investigators prepared the TCRbeta library. MiXCR was run by TCRdb on the PCR reads, yielding one entry per CDR3 protein. The sample gives 450,000 to 600,000 distinct CDR3 sequences, around 19% of which show up once; 3.3% is in the top ten.

Source: PBMCs from the stem cell graft donor, taken from the stem cell graft. This clonotype was sampled from a human donor who donated a stem cell graft to a child with acute lymphoblastic leukemia. J is TRBJ2-2 and V is TRBV4-2, with TRBD1 as a possible D gene (5 bases). DNA for the CDR3: TGTGCCAGCAGCCAAGAAGTAGGGGATGGGTCCGGGGAGCTGTTTTTT. This sequence encodes CASSQEVGDGSGELFF.